The 24 T cell receptor beta chains given below trace back to one sample, sequenced in a study of beta chain features in type 1 diabetes. Study-level points and caveats: All four CD4+ subsets of Type 1 diabetes patients contained TCRB CDR3s that were moderately but significantly shorter.

Every isolated RNA sample was fully reverse transcribed, so sequencing captured expressed TCRB transcripts. Only in-frame clones appear in the TCRdb table, and some are missing; sequencing was by immunoSEQ multiplex PCR. This table has a few hundred thousand clones, around 14% appearing once. These TCRs are of unknown antigen specificity. Sequencing was performed on naive CD4+ T cells from blood. All receptors derive from a man aged 25-45 years with type 1 diabetes.

This clone was counted between two and nine times. The CDR3 spells CAWTGGNTEAFF. The CDR3 region has the DNA TGTGCCTGGACCGGAGGGAACACTGAAGCTTTCTTT. The chain links TRBV30 to TRBJ1-1; no clear D. The germline gives CDR1 GTSNPN, CDR2 SVGIG (reference sequence). Trimming stripped 4 bases from V and 1 base from J, with 7 bases between. The CDR3 is 12 amino acids.

This clone was counted a single time. The chain joins TRBV7-2 to TRBJ1-2, with TRBD1 matching 7 bases. Germline-derived CDR1 and CDR2 are SGHTA and FQGNSA. This CDR3 is 14 amino acids long. V trimming: 5 bases; J trimming: 4 bases; junction bases outside the gene matches: 7. The CDR3 protein is CASSPSQGPYGYTF. CDR3 bases: TGTGCCAGCAGCCCATCACAGGGGCCCTATGGCTACACCTTC.

This clone was counted only a few times. This CDR3 reads CASRGSGDDTQYF. In nucleotides, the CDR3 is TGTGCCAGCAGGGGTAGCGGGGATGATACGCAGTATTTT. The chain combines TRBV6-5 with TRBJ2-3; 8 bases are a match to TRBD2. CDR1 is MNHEY, CDR2 SVGAGI, per germline. This CDR3 comprises 13 residues. V was clipped by 6 bases and J by 6 bases; unmatched bases: 5.

The chain joins TRBV19 to TRBJ2-6, with 8 bases fitting TRBD1. Germline CDR1 LNHDA, CDR2 SQIVND (reference sequence). Germline trimming cut 5 bases from V and 1 base from J; bases unmatched to any gene: 13. The CDR3 extends over 19 amino acids. CDR3 sequence: CASSPRQGRAFSGANVLTF. For the CDR3, the DNA is TGTGCCAGTAGTCCCCGACAGGGGCGAGCTTTTTCTGGGGCCAACGTCCTGACTTTC.

The CDR3 region is CATSDGGRTSLDGEQFF. As DNA, the CDR3 is TGTGCCACCAGCGATGGGGGTAGGACTAGTCTAGACGGTGAGCAGTTCTTC. The rearrangement links TRBV15 to TRBJ2-1; 7 bases fit TRBD2. Losses at the gene ends were 5 bases for V and 9 bases for J; bases not matched to a gene: 19. The V gene's germline CDR1 is LNHNV and CDR2 YYDKDF (reference sequence). CDR3 length: 17 amino acids.

In this sample, this clone turned up a few times. J is TRBJ2-5 and V is TRBV19; the match to TRBD1 covers 9 bases. Unmatched junction bases numbered 5, after V lost 6 bases and J lost 6 bases. CDR3 length: 13 amino acids. Germline-derived CDR1 and CDR2 are LNHDA and SQIVND (reference sequence). The CDR3 loop is CASRIQGAQTQYF. The CDR3 DNA sequence: TGTGCCAGTAGGATACAGGGGGCCCAGACCCAGTACTTC.

This clone has more than one count but fewer than ten. CDR3 region: CASSTTGSSYEQYF. The DNA of the CDR3 is TGTGCCAGCAGCACCACAGGGAGCTCCTACGAGCAGTACTTC. The chain couples TRBV9 to TRBJ2-7, with a tentative D call TRBD1 (6 bases). Trimming stripped 4 bases from V and 0 bases from J, with 11 bases between. This CDR3 comprises 14 residues. Looked up from germline, CDR1 is SGDLS and CDR2 is YYNGEE.

The V gene is TRBV5-6, the J gene TRBJ1-1; maybe TRBD1 (6 bases). Trimming removed 3 bases from V and 3 bases from J, with 9 bases in between. Per germline, CDR1 SGHDT and CDR2 YYEEEE. This CDR3 is 13 amino acids long. In DNA, the CDR3 is TGTGCCAGCAGCTGGAACAGGGACACTGAAGCTTTCTTT. The encoded protein is CASSWNRDTEAFF.

This clone was recorded a few times. V and J are TRBV5-4 and TRBJ2-3, with 8 bases matching TRBD1. V lost 2 bases, J lost 3 bases, and 2 bases stayed unmatched. Germline-derived CDR1 and CDR2 are SGHNT and YYREEE (reference sequence). The length of the CDR3 is 14 residues. The chain's CDR3 is CASSLQGGTDTQYF. CDR3 in DNA: TGTGCCAGCAGCTTACAGGGGGGAACAGATACGCAGTATTTT.

This chain connects TRBV28 to TRBJ1-5; D unresolved. With 3 bases removed from V and 4 bases from J, the gap between germline ends came to 28 bases. Germline values: CDR1 MDHEN, CDR2 SYDVKM. The CDR3 consists of 20 residues. The CDR3 DNA follows: TGTGCCAGCAGTTTCCTCTCCCTCCCCGTGAAGAGGGCGAAGAATCAGCCCCAGCATTTT. Its protein is CASSFLSLPVKRAKNQPQHF.

This clone was detected only a few times. The V and J genes are TRBV25-1 and TRBJ1-2; TRBD1 matches 9 bases. Looked up from germline, CDR1 is MGHDK and CDR2 is SYGVNS. J lost 3 bases, V lost 3 bases, and 8 bases had no gene match. The CDR3 length is 16 residues. The DNA of the CDR3 is TGTGCCAGCAGTGACCCATCACAGGGGGCCCACTATGGCTACACCTTC. Translated, it gives CASSDPSQGAHYGYTF.

This clone was seen only a few times. V and J are TRBV5-1 and TRBJ2-3; D is unresolved. Trimming left V 4 bases short and J 10 bases short, with 13 bases between. This CDR3 is 12 amino acids long. Germline lookup yields CDR1 SGHRS and CDR2 YFSETQ. CDR3 nucleotides: TGCGCCAGCAGCGCTAGAGAGTCCGCGCAGTATTTT. Protein product: CASSARESAQYF.

The chain employs TRBV30 and TRBJ2-5; 10 bases line up with TRBD1. Trimming at V came to 4 bases and at J to 5 bases, leaving 7 bases not matched to a gene. The germline gives CDR1 GTSNPN, CDR2 SVGIG (reference sequence). This CDR3 has 14 residues. The CDR3 DNA follows: TGTGCCTGGATGGGGAGGGACAGGGGTGAGACCCAGTACTTC. Translated: CAWMGRDRGETQYF.

In its sample, this clone was seen a few times. V is TRBV6-5 and J is TRBJ2-3; D is possibly TRBD2 (6 bases). CDR3 length: 13 residues. V was shortened by 10 bases and J by 0 bases, with 11 bases between the two germline ends. Germline loops: CDR1 MNHEY, CDR2 SVGAGI. In DNA, the CDR3 is TGTGCCACCTCCGGGACTAGCACAGATACGCAGTATTTT. The encoded protein is CATSGTSTDTQYF.

The chain combines TRBV2 with TRBJ1-6, with 8 nucleotides matching TRBD1. V lost 5 bases to trimming and J lost 9 bases; unmatched junction nucleotides: 9. Germline-derived CDR1 and CDR2 are SNHLY and FYNNEI. CDR3 size: 15 residues. CDR3 bases: TGTGCCAGCAGTACGTCCGGACAGGGAAGTTCACCCCTCCACTTT. Protein product: CASSTSGQGSSPLHF.

The chain has TRBV30 and TRBJ2-5; unclear D gene. Germline assignment: CDR1 GTSNPN and CDR2 SVGIG (reference sequence). V was trimmed by 0 bases and J by 7 bases, leaving 12 bases between them. The CDR3 is 13 amino acids. This chain's CDR3 is CAWSVPPSGTQYF. CDR3 sequence (DNA): TGTGCCTGGAGTGTACCCCCCTCAGGGACCCAGTACTTC.

The CDR3 protein is CASSPQTGGRNIQYF. CDR3 nucleotides: TGTGCCAGCAGCCCGCAGACAGGGGGCAGAAACATTCAGTACTTC. J is TRBJ2-4 and V is TRBV7-9; 10 positions match TRBD1. Germline assignment: CDR1 SEHNR and CDR2 FQNEAQ (reference sequence). The length of the CDR3 is 15 residues. V dropped 5 bases and J dropped 6; count of bases not matched to a gene: 7. Supplemented by reference TRBV7-9 and TRBJ2-4, the full variable domain reads DTGVSQNPRHKITKRGQNVTFRCDPISEHNRLYWYRQTLGQGPEFLTYFQNEAQLEKSRLLSDRFSAERPKGSFSTLEIQRTEQGDSAMYLCASSPQTGGRNIQYFGAGTRLSVL.

This clone was counted between two and nine times. J is TRBJ2-2 and V is TRBV7-9, with D perhaps TRBD2 (6 bases). The CDR3 consists of 17 residues. The germline V gene encodes CDR1 SEHNR and CDR2 FQNEAQ (reference sequence). V lost 3 bases and J 4 bases, leaving 18 bases between the germline ends. The CDR3 protein is CASSFPPGTGTTGELFF. The CDR3 coding sequence is TGTGCCAGCAGCTTTCCCCCTGGGACTGGAACCACCGGGGAGCTGTTTTTT.

The chain combines TRBV14 with TRBJ1-2; 7 nucleotides align to TRBD1. The V gene's germline CDR1 is SGHDN and CDR2 FVKESK. This CDR3 has 15 residues. The ends lost 0 bases at V and 4 bases at J; junction bases unmatched: 5. CDR3 bases: TGTGCCAGCAGCCAAGATGGGGACAGAGCCTATGGCTACACCTTC. Encoded protein: CASSQDGDRAYGYTF.

This chain connects TRBV7-2 to TRBJ2-7; D is possibly TRBD1 (5 bases). CDR1 SGHTA and CDR2 FQGNSA come from the germline V gene. The CDR3 consists of 13 residues. V was clipped by 3 bases and J by 6 bases, with 12 bases between them. CDR3 residues: CASSLRQSREQYF. As DNA, the CDR3 is TGTGCCAGCAGCTTGAGACAGTCTCGCGAGCAGTACTTC.

V gene TRBV11-3 combines with J gene TRBJ1-2; TRBD1 might be the D (6 bases). The V gene's germline CDR1 is SGHNT and CDR2 YENEEA. Trimming cost V 5 bases and J 0 bases, with 16 bases left between them. The CDR3 runs to 16 residues. CDR3 protein: CASSRFGQPTNYGYTF. The CDR3, as DNA: TGTGCCAGCAGCCGCTTCGGACAGCCGACTAACTATGGCTACACCTTC.

This CDR3 is CASSAGGGTGRFYEQYF. The CDR3 DNA follows: TGCGCCAGCAGCGCCGGAGGTGGGACAGGGAGATTCTACGAGCAGTACTTC. The genes are TRBV5-1 and TRBJ2-7; TRBD1 agrees at 9 bases. CDR1 is SGHRS, CDR2 YFSETQ, per germline. This CDR3 has 17 amino acids. Trimming removed 4 bases from V and 3 bases from J; junction bases left unmatched: 14. The variable domain in full, with the rest retrieved from reference TRBV5-1 and TRBJ2-7, is KAGVTQTPRYLIKTRGQQVTLSCSPISGHRSVSWYQQTPGQGLQFLFEYFSETQRNKGNFPGRFSGRQFSNSRSEMNVSTLELGDSALYLCASSAGGGTGRFYEQYFGPGTRLTVT.

This clone showed up just once. The rearrangement links TRBV5-4 to TRBJ2-3, with TRBD2 matching over 11 bases. The CDR3 totals 15 residues. J lost 6 bases, V lost 5 bases, and 8 bases had no gene match. Germline CDR1 SGHNT, CDR2 YYREEE (reference sequence). This CDR3 reads CASRVGASGRDTQYF. The CDR3 coding sequence is TGTGCCAGCAGGGTTGGGGCTAGCGGGAGGGATACGCAGTATTTT. Filled out from reference TRBV5-4 and TRBJ2-3, the complete variable domain reads ETGVTQSPTHLIKTRGQQVTLRCSSQSGHNTVSWYQQALGQGPQFIFQYYREEENGRGNFPPRFSGLQFPNYSSELNVNALELDDSALYLCASRVGASGRDTQYFGPGTRLTVL.

This clone occurred a few times. V usage is TRBV2 and J usage is TRBJ1-1, with TRBD1 identical over 9 bases. Germline V gene lookup returns CDR1 SNHLY and CDR2 FYNNEI. J gave up 1 base and V 8 bases, and 2 bases lay outside the gene matches. CDR3 length: 13 residues. Here the CDR3 reads CASGTGQNTEAFF. CDR3 DNA sequence: TGTGCCAGCGGGACAGGGCAGAACACTGAAGCTTTCTTT. The full variable domain, its missing parts supplied by reference TRBV2 and TRBJ1-1, is EPEVTQTPSHQVTQMGQEVILRCVPISNHLYFYWYRQILGQKVEFLVSFYNNEISEKSEIFDDQFSVERPDGSNFTLKIRSTKLEDSAMYFCASGTGQNTEAFFGQGTRLTVV.